Listed here are 32 T cell receptor beta chains from one sample, sequenced in a study of response to subunit inactivated influenza vaccine. TCRdb reprocessed the RT-PCR reads with MiXCR, giving one entry per CDR3 protein. The sample lists some 500,000 distinct CDR3 sequences, about 15% occurring once. The material was CD4+ T cells sorted from PBMCs, obtained roughly 24 months after vaccination. The receptor set was obtained from a man aged 50 to 69 who received an inactivated influenza vaccine.

The chain links TRBV3-1 to TRBJ2-3; D gene uncertain. Germline lookup yields CDR1 LGHDT and CDR2 YNNKEL (reference sequence). Trimming cost V 4 bases and J 0 bases, with 14 bases left between them. The CDR3 spans 16 residues. CDR3 residues: CASSPSWAESTDTQYF. For the CDR3, the DNA is TGTGCCAGCAGCCCCTCATGGGCGGAAAGCACAGATACGCAGTATTTT.

The chain employs TRBV28 and TRBJ2-5; D may correspond to TRBD1 or TRBD2 (6 bases each). The CDR3 is 18 amino acids. CDR1 and CDR2 (germline): MDHEN, SYDVKM. Trimming pared 4 bases from V and 4 bases from J, leaving 25 bases between. The CDR3 sequence is CASSSATSGARLGETQYF. The DNA of the CDR3 is TGTGCCAGCAGTTCCGCCACTTCGGGGGCGCGATTAGGAGAGACCCAGTACTTC.

This chain uses TRBV20-1 with TRBJ2-7; TRBD1 matches at 9 bases. CDR1 and CDR2 (germline): DFQATT, SNEGSKA (reference sequence). Germline trimming cut 3 bases from V and 6 bases from J; bases unmatched to any gene: 9. The CDR3 spans 14 residues. CDR3 in DNA: TGCAGTGCTAGGGCCCCGGGACAGGGCTCCGAGCAGTACTTC. Protein sequence: CSARAPGQGSEQYF.

This clonotype showed up many times. This chain joins TRBV5-1 and TRBJ1-6; perhaps TRBD1 as D (5 bases). The CDR3 extends over 14 amino acids. V was cut by 0 bases and J by 6 bases, with 7 bases left in between. Germline assignment: CDR1 SGHRS and CDR2 YFSETQ. CDR3 region: CASSLGRGNSPLHF. Written as DNA, the CDR3 is TGCGCCAGCAGCTTGGGGAGGGGTAATTCACCCCTCCACTTT.

This clonotype was seen ten or more times. The V gene is TRBV3-1, the J gene TRBJ1-2; D possibly corresponds to TRBD1 (5 bases). Germline assignment: CDR1 LGHDT and CDR2 YNNKEL (reference sequence). Trimming took off 3 bases at V and 4 bases at J, with 15 bases between the two ends. The CDR3 consists of 15 residues. Written as DNA, the CDR3 is TGTGCCAGCAGCCATTCCGTGATCAGGGCCTATGGCTACACCTTC. It specifies CASSHSVIRAYGYTF.

This clonotype was detected many times. This chain joins TRBV7-9 and TRBJ2-2, with D possibly being TRBD1 (6 bases). This CDR3 comprises 15 residues. Germline assignment: CDR1 SEHNR and CDR2 FQNEAQ (reference sequence). Trimming shortened V by 4 bases and J by 10 bases, and 19 bases separated the two germline ends. The CDR3 region is CASSSGHGPTSELFF. CDR3 coding DNA: TGTGCCAGCAGCTCGGGACACGGACCAACGTCGGAGCTGTTTTTT.

The chain couples TRBV5-1 to TRBJ2-4, with TRBD2 matching 7 bases. J gave up 0 bases and V 2 bases, and 5 bases lay outside the gene matches. The CDR3 totals 16 residues. Germline V CDR1 and CDR2: SGHRS, YFSETQ. The CDR3 loop reads CASSFGRELAKNIQYF. The CDR3 DNA is TGCGCCAGCAGCTTTGGGAGGGAACTAGCCAAAAACATTCAGTACTTC.

The V gene is TRBV9, the J gene TRBJ2-3; a possible D gene is TRBD2 (5 bases). The CDR3 is made up of 14 amino acids. V gave up 4 bases and J gave up 3 bases, with 12 bases separating them. Germline CDR1 reads SGDLS; CDR2 reads YYNGEE. CDR3: CASSPRTVTDTQYF. The CDR3 nucleotides read TGTGCCAGCAGCCCGAGGACTGTTACAGATACGCAGTATTTT.

This rearrangement joins TRBV11-2 to TRBJ2-2; 10 nucleotides agree with TRBD2. The length of the CDR3 is 17 residues. From germline, CDR1 is SGHAT and CDR2 FQNNGV. Trimming cost V 3 bases and J 6 bases; bases outside gene matches: 10. This CDR3 reads CASSFLTSGEMSGELFF. The CDR3 DNA is TGTGCCAGCAGCTTCCTCACTAGCGGGGAGATGTCCGGGGAGCTGTTTTTT.

This clonotype was detected only a few times. The V call is TRBV2, the J call TRBJ2-7, with TRBD2 matching 7 bases. The CDR3 runs to 13 residues. Germline assignment: CDR1 SNHLY and CDR2 FYNNEI. J gave up 4 bases and V 7 bases, and 7 bases lay outside the gene matches. The CDR3 sequence is CASTVGGRYEQYF. DNA for the CDR3: TGTGCCAGCACCGTGGGAGGGAGGTACGAGCAGTACTTC.

The chain couples TRBV7-2 to TRBJ2-5, with TRBD1 as a possible D gene (5 bases). The V end was cut by 1 base, the J end by 6 bases, with 15 bases between. CDR1 and CDR2 (germline): SGHTA, FQGNSA. CDR3 length: 15 residues. In DNA, the CDR3 is TGTGCCAGCAGCTTAGGGTCCCTAGGGGTAAAGACCCAGTACTTC. Encoded protein: CASSLGSLGVKTQYF. The full variable domain, in which reference TRBV7-2 and TRBJ2-5 provide the parts outside the CDR3, is GAGVSQSPSNKVTEKGKDVELRCDPISGHTALYWYRQSLGQGLEFLIYFQGNSAPDKSGLPSDRFSAERTGGSVSTLTIQRTQQEDSAVYLCASSLGSLGVKTQYFGPGTRLLVL.

This clonotype appeared a few times. V and J are TRBV12-3 or TRBV12-4 and TRBJ1-2; 8 bases match TRBD1. The junction had 5 bases not matched to a gene; V was cut back by 2 bases and J by 0 bases. CDR3 length: 16 residues. CDR3 bases: TGTGCCAGCAGTTTACTCCCGACAGGGGCTAACTATGGCTACACCTTC. As protein: CASSLLPTGANYGYTF.

The chain is built from TRBV2 and TRBJ1-2; 12 bases are shared with TRBD1. CDR1 and CDR2 from the germline V gene are SNHLY and FYNNEI. J gave up 4 bases and V 6 bases, and 9 bases lay outside the gene matches. There are 16 residues in the CDR3. The chain's CDR3 is CASSLGQGASGYGYTF. Here the CDR3 DNA reads TGTGCCAGCAGCCTGGGACAGGGGGCTTCGGGCTATGGCTACACCTTC.

The genes are TRBV20-1 and TRBJ2-1; TRBD1 matches 7 bases. With V trimmed by 5 bases and J by 5 bases, 6 bases remained unmatched. CDR1 is DFQATT and CDR2 is SNEGSKA in the germline V gene (reference sequence). CDR3 size: 13 residues. The CDR3 DNA follows: TGCAGTGCTTACAGACAGGGCCACAATGAGCAGTTCTTC. Amino acids: CSAYRQGHNEQFF.

This clonotype has more than one count but fewer than ten. The V gene is TRBV2, the J gene TRBJ2-1, with 12 bases fitting TRBD2. V lost 6 bases and J lost 7; bases outside the gene matches: 4. Germline CDR1 reads SNHLY; CDR2 reads FYNNEI. This CDR3 is built from 14 residues. The chain's CDR3 is CASRWTSGENEQFF. CDR3 nucleotide sequence: TGTGCCAGCAGGTGGACTAGCGGGGAAAATGAGCAGTTCTTC.

This clonotype showed up just a few times. CDR3 DNA: TGCAGCGTCGGACTAGCGGGAGCCACAGATACGCAGTATTTT. Its protein is CSVGLAGATDTQYF. The rearrangement uses TRBV29-1 and TRBJ2-3, with 13 positions matching TRBD2. Germline trimming cut 6 bases from V and 2 bases from J; bases unmatched to any gene: 2. Germline-derived CDR1 and CDR2 are SQVTM and ANQGSEA. The CDR3 runs 14 residues.

This chain links TRBV20-1 with TRBJ2-3; D might be TRBD2 (5 bases). CDR1 is DFQATT and CDR2 is SNEGSKA in the germline V gene (reference sequence). CDR3 length: 13 amino acids. CDR3 loop: CSGLLGSLDTQYF. The CDR3 DNA reads as TGCAGCGGACTCCTCGGTTCCTTAGATACGCAGTATTTT.

J is TRBJ2-3 and V is TRBV7-9; D gene unclear. Germline lookup yields CDR1 SEHNR and CDR2 FQNEAQ (reference sequence). This CDR3 comprises 14 residues. The V end was cut by 3 bases, the J end by 5 bases, with 12 bases between. The CDR3 reads CASSLALDIDTQYF. CDR3 bases: TGTGCCAGCAGCTTGGCCCTCGACATAGATACGCAGTATTTT.

The sample holds a few counts of this clonotype. The chain combines TRBV5-5 with TRBJ2-3; 10 bases are shared with TRBD2. The germline gives CDR1 SGHKS, CDR2 YYEKEE (reference sequence). Unmatched junction bases numbered 6, after V lost 3 bases and J lost 5 bases. The CDR3 runs to 15 residues. The CDR3 nucleotides read TGTGCCAGCAGCTCGGGACTAGCGCTTAGAGATACGCAGTATTTT. Translating gives CASSSGLALRDTQYF. The full variable domain, rest sourced from reference TRBV5-5 and TRBJ2-3, is DAGVTQSPTHLIKTRGQQVTLRCSPISGHKSVSWYQQVLGQGPQFIFQYYEKEERGRGNFPDRFSARQFPNYSSELNVNALLLGDSALYLCASSSGLALRDTQYFGPGTRLTVL.

This clonotype was seen many times. This clone may be a read error of a much larger clone one base away. The V call is TRBV12-3 or TRBV12-4, the J call TRBJ2-3; D uncertain. Trimming removed 3 bases at V and 2 bases at J, with 3 bases between. The CDR3 length is 12 residues. The CDR3 region has the DNA TGTGCCAGCAGTTTTTTCACAGATACGCAGTATTTT. It is translated as CASSFFTDTQYF.

This clonotype was counted only a few times. The chain employs TRBV7-2 and TRBJ2-3; D is unclear. The germline CDR1 and CDR2 sequences are SGHTA and FQGNSA. The length of the CDR3 is 11 residues. Deletions cut 1 base from V and 13 bases from J, with 9 bases between. CDR3: CASSLGATKYF. Here the CDR3 DNA reads TGTGCCAGCAGCTTAGGGGCGACCAAGTATTTT.

This clonotype was seen only a few times. V and J are TRBV23-1 and TRBJ1-1, with D tentatively TRBD1 (6 bases). TRBV23-1 is noted as an ORF with a role that remains uncertain. CDR3 size: 16 residues. V was clipped by 1 base and J by 1 base, with 13 bases between them. In DNA, the CDR3 is TGCGCCAGCAGTCAATGGGGGGACATGTCGAACACTGAAGCTTTCTTT. It is translated as CASSQWGDMSNTEAFF.

V gene TRBV12-3 or TRBV12-4 combines with J gene TRBJ2-7; no definite D call. CDR3 length: 14 amino acids. V lost 6 bases and J lost 0, with 12 bases in between. CDR3 nucleotides: TGTGCCAGCAGCCAGACACCCCGCTCCTACGAGCAGTACTTC. It encodes CASSQTPRSYEQYF.

The chain links TRBV11-2 to TRBJ2-2; unclear D gene. The CDR3 is made up of 16 amino acids. Between the trimmed V and J ends, which lost 1 base and 5 bases, there was a span of 14 bases. In germline, CDR1 is SGHAT, CDR2 FQNNGV. The DNA for the CDR3 is TGTGCCAGCAGCTTAGTTGCAGGAATGGGTACCGGGGAGCTGTTTTTT. This sequence encodes CASSLVAGMGTGELFF.

With respect to this clonotype: One junction end disagrees with the germline gene, perhaps due to a read error. The chain links TRBV20-1 to TRBJ2-5; the match to TRBD2 covers 7 bases. This CDR3 region has 15 residues. CDR1 and CDR2 from the germline V gene are DFQATT and SNEGSKA (reference sequence). CDR3 loop: CNARKSGEPQETQYF. In DNA, the CDR3 is TGCAATGCTAGAAAGAGCGGGGAGCCACAAGAGACCCAGTACTTC.

V usage is TRBV29-1 and J usage is TRBJ2-6, with D uncertain. Germline V gives CDR1 SQVTM, CDR2 ANQGSEA. Trimming left V 4 bases short and J 0 bases short, with 7 bases between. This CDR3 has 14 amino acids. The CDR3 sequence is CSVGQTSGANVLTF. In DNA form, the CDR3 reads TGCAGCGTTGGCCAGACCTCTGGGGCCAACGTCCTGACTTTC.

J is TRBJ2-3 and V is TRBV7-9; D is undetermined. Trimming removed 0 bases at V and 1 base at J, with 11 bases between. Germline CDR1 SEHNR, CDR2 FQNEAQ (reference sequence). The CDR3 covers 16 residues. The CDR3 sequence: CASSLAATLGTDTQYF. The DNA for the CDR3 is TGTGCCAGCAGCTTAGCAGCGACCCTCGGCACAGATACGCAGTATTTT. Drawing the rest from reference TRBV7-9 and TRBJ2-3, the complete variable domain is DTGVSQNPRHKITKRGQNVTFRCDPISEHNRLYWYRQTLGQGPEFLTYFQNEAQLEKSRLLSDRFSAERPKGSFSTLEIQRTEQGDSAMYLCASSLAATLGTDTQYFGPGTRLTVL.

This chain links TRBV7-9 with TRBJ1-6; D perhaps matches TRBD1 (5 bases). Trimming left V 3 bases short and J 1 base short, with 10 bases between. Germline V gene lookup returns CDR1 SEHNR and CDR2 FQNEAQ (reference sequence). CDR3 length: 16 amino acids. In DNA, the CDR3 is TGTGCCAGCAGCTTTTTCCAGGGTTCCTATAATTCACCCCTCCACTTT. Protein: CASSFFQGSYNSPLHF.

This clonotype was picked up many times. This chain connects TRBV12-3 or TRBV12-4 to TRBJ2-4; 10 bases are shared with TRBD2. This CDR3 has 14 residues. J lost 8 bases, V lost 2 bases, and 3 bases had no gene match. The CDR3 DNA sequence: TGTGCCAGCAGTTTAAGCACTAGCGGGGACATTCAGTACTTC. This sequence encodes CASSLSTSGDIQYF.

The CDR3 loop reads CASSQDWVGSSYEQYF. The CDR3 bases are TGCGCCAGCAGCCAAGATTGGGTCGGGTCATCCTACGAGCAGTACTTC. V gene TRBV4-3 combines with J gene TRBJ2-7; D gene unclear. CDR3 length: 16 residues. Trimming removed 0 bases at V and 1 base at J, with 13 bases between. CDR1 and CDR2 (germline): LGHNA, YSLEER.

Written as DNA, the CDR3 is TGCAGCGCTAGGACCGTCGCAGGGGGTGAAGCTTTCTTT. It encodes CSARTVAGGEAFF. The chain combines TRBV29-1 with TRBJ1-1, with TRBD1 identical over 7 bases. This CDR3 region has 13 residues. CDR1 is SQVTM and CDR2 is ANQGSEA in the germline V gene. Losses at the gene ends were 7 bases for V and 7 bases for J; bases not matched to a gene: 12.

This clonotype was recorded a few times. V gene TRBV10-3 combines with J gene TRBJ2-6; TRBD2 aligns across 7 bases. The germline V gene encodes CDR1 ENHRY and CDR2 SYGVKD. The junction had 14 bases not matched to a gene; V was cut back by 0 bases and J by 0 bases. The CDR3 spans 21 residues. The CDR3 DNA reads as TGTGCCATCAGTGAGTCGTGGGACTATCCACATAAGAGCTCTGGGGCCAACGTCCTGACTTTC. Translating gives CAISESWDYPHKSSGANVLTF.